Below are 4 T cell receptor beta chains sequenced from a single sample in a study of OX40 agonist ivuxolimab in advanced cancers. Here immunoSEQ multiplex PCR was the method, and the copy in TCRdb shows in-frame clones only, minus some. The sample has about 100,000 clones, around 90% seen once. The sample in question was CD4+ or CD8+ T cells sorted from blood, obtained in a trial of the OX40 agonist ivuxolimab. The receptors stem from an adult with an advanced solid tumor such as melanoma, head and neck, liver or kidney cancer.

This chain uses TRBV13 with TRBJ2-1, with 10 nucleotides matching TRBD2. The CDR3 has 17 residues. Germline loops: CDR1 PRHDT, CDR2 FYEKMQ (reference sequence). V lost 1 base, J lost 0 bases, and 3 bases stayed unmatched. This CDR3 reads CASSLDPSGGSYNEQFF. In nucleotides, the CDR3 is TGTGCCAGCAGCTTAGATCCTAGCGGGGGCTCCTACAATGAGCAGTTCTTC.

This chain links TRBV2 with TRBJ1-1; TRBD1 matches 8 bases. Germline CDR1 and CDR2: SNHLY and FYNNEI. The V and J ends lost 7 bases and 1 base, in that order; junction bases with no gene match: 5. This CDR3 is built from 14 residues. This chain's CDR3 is CASIIDRGNTEAFF. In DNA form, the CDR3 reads TGTGCCAGCATTATAGACAGGGGGAACACTGAAGCTTTCTTT.

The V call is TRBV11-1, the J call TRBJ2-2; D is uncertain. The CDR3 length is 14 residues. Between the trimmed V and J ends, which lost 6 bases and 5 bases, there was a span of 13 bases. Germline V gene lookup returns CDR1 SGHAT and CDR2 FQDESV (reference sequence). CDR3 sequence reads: CASSPDLFTGELFF. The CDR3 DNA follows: TGTGCCAGCAGTCCAGACCTATTTACCGGGGAGCTGTTTTTT.

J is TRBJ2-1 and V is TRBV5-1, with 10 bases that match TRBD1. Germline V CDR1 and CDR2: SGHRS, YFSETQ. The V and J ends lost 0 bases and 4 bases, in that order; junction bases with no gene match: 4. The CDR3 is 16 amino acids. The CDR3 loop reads CASSLGQGAIYNEQFF. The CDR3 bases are TGCGCCAGCAGCTTGGGACAGGGGGCAATTTACAATGAGCAGTTCTTC. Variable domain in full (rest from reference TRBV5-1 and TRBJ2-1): KAGVTQTPRYLIKTRGQQVTLSCSPISGHRSVSWYQQTPGQGLQFLFEYFSETQRNKGNFPGRFSGRQFSNSRSEMNVSTLELGDSALYLCASSLGQGAIYNEQFFGPGTRLTVL.